The 20 T cell receptor beta chains reported below all come from one sample, sequenced in a study of breast tumors, draining lymph nodes, adjacent tissues. Each CDR3 protein gets one entry after TCRdb re-called the multiplex PCR reads with MiXCR. The data show over 10,000 distinct CDR3 sequences, with less than 85% seen just once and about 40% held by the top ten. The source material was tumor-adjacent breast tissue. These receptors were collected from a female donor with breast cancer. Some clones in this sample may be carry-over from other donors' samples.

This clonotype is a singleton in its sample. V and J are TRBV10-2 and TRBJ1-2; 7 bases are a match to TRBD1. CDR1 is WSHSY and CDR2 is SAAADI in the germline V gene. The CDR3 length is 15 residues. Losses at the gene ends were 9 bases for V and 0 bases for J; bases not matched to a gene: 10. CDR3 region: CASGATGTANYGYTF. CDR3 bases: TGCGCCAGTGGAGCCACCGGGACAGCTAACTATGGCTACACCTTC.

In this sample, this clonotype is medium-sized. J is TRBJ2-3 and V is TRBV10-3; 8 nucleotides match TRBD2. Germline V gene lookup returns CDR1 ENHRY and CDR2 SYGVKD. The CDR3 length is 16 residues. The J segment lost 1 base and the V segment lost 8 bases, leaving 11 bases of the junction unmatched. The CDR3 sequence: CAIAPRPGLGTDTQYF. CDR3 DNA: TGTGCCATCGCCCCAAGACCGGGACTAGGCACAGATACGCAGTATTTT.

The chain is built from TRBV7-2 and TRBJ2-2, with 12 bases fitting TRBD2. Germline CDR1 and CDR2: SGHTA and FQGNSA. The CDR3 totals 16 residues. Germline trimming cut 1 base from V and 4 bases from J; bases unmatched to any gene: 1. The CDR3 sequence: CASSLGTSGATGELFF. The CDR3, as DNA: TGTGCCAGCAGCTTAGGGACTAGCGGGGCCACCGGGGAGCTGTTTTTT.

Within the sample, this clonotype is medium-sized (0.01 to 0.1%). The chain is built from TRBV9 and TRBJ2-7; 8 bases agree with TRBD2. Germline assignment: CDR1 SGDLS and CDR2 YYNGEE. The ends lost 0 bases at V and 2 bases at J; junction bases unmatched: 7. The CDR3 runs to 16 residues. The CDR3 is CASSVELAGSPYEQYF. CDR3 nucleotides: TGTGCCAGCAGCGTAGAATTAGCGGGGTCTCCCTACGAGCAGTACTTC.

V usage is TRBV5-6 and J usage is TRBJ2-3; the D gene is possibly TRBD1 (5 bases). This CDR3 spans 14 amino acids. Trimming left V 1 base short and J 2 bases short, with 8 bases between. Germline CDR1 SGHDT, CDR2 YYEEEE. This CDR3 reads CASSLSGHTDTQYF. The CDR3, as DNA: TGTGCCAGCAGCTTGTCAGGGCACACAGATACGCAGTATTTT.

This sequence joins TRBV18 and TRBJ2-5; D is unresolved. V was pared by 2 bases and J by 5 bases, with 6 bases between. Germline CDR1 is KGHSH and CDR2 is LQKENI. This CDR3 contains 12 residues. The CDR3 DNA follows: TGTGCCAGCTCACCATCCCAGGAGACCCAGTACTTC. It is translated as CASSPSQETQYF.

The chain joins TRBV12-3 or TRBV12-4 to TRBJ2-3; 7 positions match TRBD1. Germline trimming cut 3 bases from V and 6 bases from J; bases unmatched to any gene: 9. The CDR3 extends over 15 amino acids. CDR3 sequence: CASSLGQPPHDTQYF. The CDR3 DNA is TGTGCCAGCAGTTTGGGACAGCCACCACATGATACGCAGTATTTT.

The chain carries TRBV11-2 and TRBJ2-2; the D gene is possibly TRBD1 (6 bases). Trimming left V 5 bases short and J 13 bases short, with 14 bases between. Germline CDR1 and CDR2: SGHAT and FQNNGV. There are 12 residues in the CDR3. In DNA form, the CDR3 reads TGTGCCAGCAGCCCAACAGGGACGGGGCTGTTTTTT. This translates into CASSPTGTGLFF.

The chain has TRBV19 and TRBJ1-3, with a weak D call TRBD1 (5 bases). This CDR3 contains 15 residues. With 5 bases removed from V and 0 bases from J, the gap between germline ends came to 11 bases. Per germline, CDR1 LNHDA and CDR2 SQIVND (reference sequence). CDR3 in DNA: TGTGCCAGTAGTCCCCGCGGGACCTCTGGAAACACCATATATTTT. Translated: CASSPRGTSGNTIYF.

The chain uses TRBV12-3 or TRBV12-4 and TRBJ1-2; the match to TRBD1 covers 7 bases. The CDR3 consists of 17 residues. Trimming at V came to 0 bases and at J to 7 bases, leaving 14 bases not matched to a gene. CDR3 DNA: TGTGCCAGCAGTTTAGCCATATCCGACAGGGCTTCCAGTGGCTACACCTTC. This encodes CASSLAISDRASSGYTF.

The DNA of the CDR3 is TGTGCCAGCAGCCTCGGACTAGCGGGAGATCTCGAGCAGTACTTC. It codes for CASSLGLAGDLEQYF. The V gene is TRBV4-2, the J gene TRBJ2-7; 13 positions match TRBD2. Unmatched junction bases numbered 6, after V lost 4 bases and J lost 6 bases. The CDR3 totals 15 residues. CDR1 LGHNA and CDR2 YNFKEQ come from the germline V gene.

This clonotype is medium-sized by share. The chain couples TRBV19 to TRBJ1-6; D is perhaps TRBD1 (6 bases). The V end lost 6 bases, the J end lost 5 bases, and 17 bases lay between the germline ends. Germline V gene lookup returns CDR1 LNHDA and CDR2 SQIVND (reference sequence). CDR3 size: 16 residues. As DNA, the CDR3 is TGTGCCAGTAGGGTCCGGGCAGGGGACGATAATTCACCCCTCCACTTT. Translation: CASRVRAGDDNSPLHF.

The chain combines TRBV7-2 with TRBJ2-7; 9 nucleotides align to TRBD2. The germline V gene encodes CDR1 SGHTA and CDR2 FQGNSA. V dropped 2 bases and J dropped 2; count of bases not matched to a gene: 4. CDR3 length equals 15 residues. CDR3 in amino acids: CASSLLGLAAYEQYF. As DNA, the CDR3 is TGTGCCAGCAGCTTATTGGGACTAGCTGCCTACGAGCAGTACTTC.

There are many counts of this clonotype. The V call is TRBV28, the J call TRBJ1-6; maybe TRBD1 (6 bases). V was pared by 5 bases and J by 6 bases, with 14 bases between. CDR3 length equals 15 residues. The V gene's germline CDR1 is MDHEN and CDR2 SYDVKM. CDR3 nucleotide sequence: TGTGCCAGCAGTCCCTTCAGGGGAGCTAATTCACCCCTCCACTTT. Its protein is CASSPFRGANSPLHF.

On this clonotype itself: Given the absence of the conserved phenylalanine or tryptophan at the CDR3 end, a read error is likely. V is TRBV15 and J is TRBJ2-2; D uncertain. Germline CDR1 LNHNV, CDR2 YYDKDF (reference sequence). The CDR3 runs 15 residues. V was trimmed by 0 bases and J by 2 bases, leaving 7 bases between them. CDR3 bases: TGTGCCACCAGCAGAGACCCCCGTAACACCGGGGAGCTGTTTATT. Translating gives CATSRDPRNTGELFI.

This chain joins TRBV19 and TRBJ2-5; 7 bases fit TRBD2. The CDR3 length is 16 residues. Looked up from germline, CDR1 is LNHDA and CDR2 is SQIVND (reference sequence). V was clipped by 1 base and J by 2 bases; unmatched bases: 7. In DNA, the CDR3 is TGTGCCAGTAGTATAGGGTCTAGCGGAGATCAAGAGACCCAGTACTTC. Translation gives CASSIGSSGDQETQYF.

V usage is TRBV15 and J usage is TRBJ2-7; D is ambiguous. The CDR3 runs to 13 residues. Germline V gives CDR1 LNHNV, CDR2 YYDKDF (reference sequence). The ends were cut back, 2 bases at V and 3 bases at J, with 8 bases in the middle. The DNA of the CDR3 is TGTGCCACCAGCAGACCCCCGAACTACGAGCAGTACTTC. Translation gives CATSRPPNYEQYF.

This clonotype has just a few counts. This chain uses TRBV28 with TRBJ1-5; D gene ambiguous. Germline V CDR1 and CDR2: MDHEN, SYDVKM. Trimming pared 7 bases from V and 0 bases from J, leaving 4 bases between. The length of the CDR3 is 12 residues. This CDR3 is CASTLSNQPQHF. DNA of the CDR3: TGTGCCAGCACCCTTAGCAATCAGCCCCAGCATTTT.

This clonotype was counted once. The V gene is TRBV20-1, the J gene TRBJ2-1, with D perhaps matching TRBD2 (5 bases). V was trimmed by 3 bases and J by 0 bases, leaving 15 bases between them. Germline CDR1 and CDR2: DFQATT and SNEGSKA (reference sequence). The CDR3 has 16 amino acids. The CDR3 sequence is CSASNRGSSSYNEQFF. CDR3 sequence (DNA): TGCAGTGCTAGTAATCGCGGGTCGAGCTCCTACAATGAGCAGTTCTTC.

The chain employs TRBV7-9 and TRBJ2-5; 10 nucleotides line up with TRBD2. CDR3 length: 16 residues. V was pared by 0 bases and J by 4 bases, with 5 bases of the junction left unmatched. Germline V gene lookup returns CDR1 SEHNR and CDR2 FQNEAQ (reference sequence). CDR3 coding DNA: TGTGCCAGCAGCTTAGCACAGAGCGGGAGGGCAGAGACCCAGTACTTC. Its protein product is CASSLAQSGRAETQYF.